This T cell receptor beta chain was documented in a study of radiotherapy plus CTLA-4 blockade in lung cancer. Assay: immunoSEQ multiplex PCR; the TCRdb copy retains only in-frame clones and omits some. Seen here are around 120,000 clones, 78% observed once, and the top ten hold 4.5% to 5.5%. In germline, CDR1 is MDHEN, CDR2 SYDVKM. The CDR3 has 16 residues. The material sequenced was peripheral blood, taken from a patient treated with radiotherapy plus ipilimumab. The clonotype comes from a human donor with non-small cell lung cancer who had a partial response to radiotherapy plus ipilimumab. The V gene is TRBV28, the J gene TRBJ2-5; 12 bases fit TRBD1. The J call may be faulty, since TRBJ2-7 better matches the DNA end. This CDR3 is CASSPWDRGLSYEQYF. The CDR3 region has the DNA TGTGCCAGCAGTCCCTGGGACAGGGGGCTTTCCTACGAGCAGTACTTC.